This T cell receptor beta chain was captured in a study of cytomegalovirus exposure and HLA in healthy donors (dated by TCRdb to the late 2010s). Notes on the research overall: In an earlier analysis of fewer than 750 of the donors, 250 to 350 Gb of sequence data and approximately 100 million unique TCR beta sequences from about 179 million T cells were reported. An early release covering some 640 HLA-typed donors comprised approximately 290 gigabases of sequencing data and roughly 85 million unique TCR sequences. The genetic ancestry cluster associated with self-reported Caucasian donors included about four fifths of the roughly 380 genotyped donors. The aim of the study was to test whether cataloging public T cell receptors could identify signatures of past pathogen exposure. Using immunosequencing, the study profiled T cell repertoires from 666 subjects and related those repertoires to cytomegalovirus serostatus. In addition to the first cohort of around 670 subjects, a separate validation cohort of 130 or so different subjects was used. The study combined high-throughput TCR immunosequencing, statistical association of individual TCRs with disease status, and machine learning to predict cytomegalovirus infection status. A later analysis re-analyzed previously published TCR beta repertoires from hundreds of donors and added high-resolution HLA genotyping to study TCR occurrence patterns. In the later analysis, no new phenotypic data were used to find candidate immune exposures; instead, reliance was placed on TCR beta sequences and their occurrence across donors. An earlier analysis of 450 to 750 of the donors used high-throughput TCR beta sequencing to judge whether each TCR beta V gene segment behaved as functional or pseudogenic. Donor age, sex, ethnicity and CMV serostatus were compiled alongside the repertoire data. Genome-wide SNP genotypes for about 65% of the roughly 670 donors were used in a later genetic analysis, which treated that subset as a discovery cohort. All discovery cohort repertoires had been generated using a single sequencing platform. HLA typing covered class I and class II loci at four-digit resolution. The number of donors typed differed by locus, with 629-630 for A, B, C, DRB1 and DQB1, 522 for DQA1, about 610 for DPA1, and under 490 for DPB1. Four or five DR-DQ haplotypes were handled as single units for association and clustering because linkage in the cohort was strong. Across approximately 400 genotyped donors of the cohort, an average of roughly 200,000 unique TCR beta nucleotide sequences per donor were sequenced, and around 19% of those sequences were non-productive.

The receptor library was made with the immunoSEQ multiplex PCR assay. For the multiplex PCR, a mixture combining 60 forward primers for TCR Vbeta segments and 13 reverse primers for TCR Jbeta segments was used. A multiplex PCR assay on genomic DNA amplified the CDR3 region of rearranged TCR beta genes. The Illumina HiSeq System was used to sequence the amplified TCR beta libraries as 87-base-pair reads. The authors processed their data as follows. In a later analysis, tens of millions of unique TCR beta chains were counted across the approximately 640 repertoires, and approximately 11 million of these chains were shared by at least two donors. A nearest-neighbor algorithm error-corrected the raw reads and collapsed the reads into unique sequences, merging closely related sequences to remove PCR and sequencing errors. V, D and J gene segments were assigned by aligning CDR3 sequences to IMGT reference sequences. Each retained sequence needed at least a six-nucleotide match to both a V gene segment and a J gene segment. Rearrangements were classified as productive when the CDR3 lacked stop codons and remained in frame with V and J, and all other rearrangements were classified as non-productive. Following IMGT convention, CDR3 was defined as the stretch from the second conserved V-encoded cysteine up to the conserved J-encoded phenylalanine. Sequences without an unambiguous match to a single V gene segment were excluded from the earlier analysis of over 500 of the donors. In an earlier analysis of 587 of the donors, a V segment was called functional when productive rearrangements were above 56.7%, and segregating when the standard deviation between donors exceeded 5%. To diagnose cytomegalovirus status from the catalog of TCR beta chain sequences, a statistical classification framework was built. In a later analysis, V and J genes were assigned by comparing TCR nucleotide sequences against IMGT/GENE-DB human TR gene sequences. In a later analysis, CDR3 sequences and most-parsimonious VDJ recombination scenarios were assigned using the TCRdist pipeline. In a later analysis, each TCR beta chain was defined by its CDR3 amino acid sequence together with its V-gene family, and reads lacking a unique V-gene family were excluded. As a way to deal with suspected cross-contamination and a sequencing artifact, a later analysis dropped hundreds of nucleotide sequences that were highly shared and had low generation probability. In a later analysis, a clonal expansion index was calculated for each public chain from normalized within-repertoire ranks of inferred template counts. A later analysis computed generation probabilities with a VDJ recombination model fitted to out-of-frame rearrangements, and checked the results against IGoR. In a later analysis, TCR-TCR, TCR-HLA and TCR-CMV co-occurrence was scored with hypergeometric tests, and a repertoire-size bias correction was applied to TCR pairs. A later analysis estimated false discovery rates by permuting HLA or CMV assignments 20 times. In a later analysis, co-occurring TCRs were grouped with DBSCAN, and TCRdist sequence similarity was added when clustering was performed within HLA-allele-positive subsets. Repertoires with fewer than 30,000 or more than 120,000 public chains, plus five repertoires with anomalous nucleotide sharing, were excluded from co-occurrence clustering. TCRdb obtained this table from immuneACCESS and retained in-frame rearrangements with V and J assigned. These tables miss some clones; where compared with another copy, unresolved V genes account for less than half of the shortfall, and the remainder is unexplained. V and J calls and clone size are copied from that table; D and trimming were computed from the DNA. This sample gives 160,000 or so clones in total; about 80% of them show up just once. The ten top clones hold more than 0.4% of the sample.

V drops 4 bases and J drops 0 bases, leaving 8 bases in between. From the germline V gene (reference sequence), CDR1 is SGHNT and CDR2 is YYREEE. The CDR3 sequence holds 14 residues, the cysteine and phenylalanine included. The retained sequence is limited to the CDR3, 42 bases, with the frame set at the first base. In total, 630 or so healthy bone marrow donors made up the cohort. At the time of sampling, every cohort member was nominally healthy, though immune exposures that went unrecorded were likely present. The donor tested CMV seronegative and was one of the 352 seronegative cohort members. A peripheral blood sample was collected from each donor, and TCR beta sequencing was performed on peripheral blood mononuclear cells. Genomic DNA was extracted from the blood cell samples with the Qiagen DNeasy Blood Extraction Kit. What the research found in general, with its limitations: According to a later analysis, parvovirus B19, influenza, CMV and Epstein-Barr virus appeared linked to several top co-occurrence clusters. Because counts were too low, approximately 18 rarely observed V segments, including chromosome 9 orphons, were excluded from the earlier analysis of some 590 of the donors. In a later analysis, TCR association rates were found to vary across HLA loci, with the most associated TCRs seen for DRB1 alleles and the fewest for HLA-C alleles. Most TCR sequences were observed very rarely across donors, whereas some public TCRs were present in many individuals. At a false discovery rate of 0.05, a later analysis linked 16,951 TCR beta sequences to specific HLA alleles. Only TCR beta chains were sequenced in this cohort, and the absence of alpha or paired-chain data limited detectable features. According to the authors, the approach could potentially be generalized to other disease states and immunological phenotypes. The sequencing pipeline was judged likely to have produced a cluster of highly shared sequence variants as a technical artifact. Linkage disequilibrium might explain the correlated functional status among segregating V segments, but an unknown experimental factor could not be ruled out. A later analysis found that HLA-associated TCR beta chains were more clonally expanded and had lower generation probabilities than equally common non-associated chains. Because the 87-base-pair reads could not distinguish some IMGT-functional V segments, including TRBV6-2 and TRBV6-3, those segments were excluded. A further reported finding was that TCR beta sequences accurately predicted the HLA-A and HLA-B alleles for most subjects in the first cohort. V-gene and J-gene trimming of TCR beta chains was associated with a missense DCLRE1C variant in a later genetic analysis, and the association was replicated in an independent cohort. In an earlier analysis of a few hundred of the donors, most TCR beta V segments were observed in productive rearrangements about 87% or about 30% of the time, broadly matching IMGT annotations. Presence/absence analyses assumed roughly uniform sequencing depth across donors, an assumption that may not hold. Strong co-occurrence of HLA alleles, especially DR and DQ, made assigning TCR associations to individual alleles difficult. The only immune exposure information available for the cohort was CMV serostatus. Because some donors lacked HLA typing at each locus, the association tests relied only on the typed subset. According to a later analysis, most CMV-associated TCR beta chains appeared to be HLA-restricted, and the HLA associations seemed to be driven largely by CMV exposure. The study listed 164 TCR beta chains as associated with cytomegalovirus. In both the original and validation cohorts, the classifier was reported to diagnose cytomegalovirus status with high specificity and sensitivity. Compared with the approximately 700-donor mean, donors in an Asian-associated ancestry cluster had fewer N-insertions in productive TCRs, according to a later genetic analysis. In vitro tests confirmed that a few of the cytomegalovirus-associated TCR beta chains recognize cytomegalovirus antigens.

Notes on this clone: Which antigen it targets is not known. The sample holds no much larger clone one base away, and base qualities are not on file.

The receptor's source is a woman in her forties or fifties in good health and CMV-seronegative. Sequencing was performed on PBMCs. The chain couples TRBV5-4 to TRBJ1-3; the D gene cannot be named for sure. The DNA reads TGTGCCAGCAGCCCATCGGGCTCTGGAAACACCATATATTTT. It codes for CASSPSGSGNTIYF.